This TCR beta chain was recorded in a study of T cells in Graves' hyperthyroidism and ophthalmopathy. The sample holds many counts of this clonotype. Amplification targeted TCR beta CDR3 regions from RNA transcripts. The HTBI primer set served for first-round RT-PCR of the TCR CDR3. TCRdb independently ran MiXCR on the multiplex PCR reads; one entry per CDR3 protein. This sample yields about 160,000 distinct CDR3 sequences, of which 9.4% are seen a single time; 22% belongs to the top ten. With 3 bases removed from V and 2 bases from J, the gap between germline ends came to 15 bases. The CDR3 has 15 amino acids. Germline lookup yields CDR1 SGHRS and CDR2 YFSETQ. It was uncontrolled infection, other autoimmune disease, pregnancy or lactation that excluded patients.

Sequenced input: blood. The chain combines TRBV5-1 with TRBJ2-7, with D uncertain. This clonotype originated in a woman aged 18-30 years with Graves' hyperthyroidism that later progressed to Graves' ophthalmopathy. This CDR3 reads CASSSLTPRPYEQYF. The CDR3, as DNA: TGCGCCAGCAGCTCCTTGACTCCCCGGCCCTACGAGCAGTACTTC.